A selection of T cell receptor beta chains follows, all from one sample in a study of shared clonotypes between healthy human individuals. Some clones are missing from TCRdb's copy, which holds only in-frame ones; the method was immunoSEQ multiplex PCR. This table holds about 120,000 clones, under 70% found once. Sequenced: memory CD8+ T cells sorted from blood. Receptor source: a woman under 40 in good health. Both conserved end residues are part of each CDR3. A D gene is named only where the DNA matches it firmly. Clone size is not always given. Where it is, it says once, few, many or a class for expanded clones.

V	J	size	D	CDR3	DNA
TRBV5-1	TRBJ1-2	NA	TRBD1	CASSGRRTGVSDRGWMDGYTF	TGCGCCAGCAGCGGACGACGAACCGGGGTCTCCGACAGGGGATGGATGGATGGCTACACCTTC
TRBV4-1	TRBJ2-7	NA	NA	CASSQERVAEFDEQYF	TGCGCCAGCAGCCAAGAGAGGGTAGCGGAGTTTGACGAGCAGTACTTC
TRBV14	TRBJ2-7	NA	TRBD1	CASSLGQGSSYEQYF	TGTGCCAGCAGCCTTGGACAGGGAAGCTCCTACGAGCAGTACTTC
TRBV19	TRBJ2-7	NA	NA	CASSRYGPSYEQYF	TGTGCCAGTAGTAGATACGGACCGAGCTACGAGCAGTACTTC
TRBV29-1	TRBJ2-7	NA	TRBD2	CSAAFSGSSYEQYF	TGCAGCGCCGCTTTTAGCGGGAGCTCCTACGAGCAGTACTTC
TRBV29-1	TRBJ2-7	NA	TRBD1	CSVEGGQGYEQYF	TGCAGCGTTGAAGGGGGACAGGGTTACGAGCAGTACTTC
TRBV19	TRBJ2-1	few	TRBD2	CASSILAGEIEQFF	TGTGCCAGTAGTATACTAGCGGGAGAAATTGAGCAGTTCTTC
TRBV7-9	TRBJ2-1	few	TRBD1	CASSTGVNEQFF	TGTGCCAGCAGCACAGGGGTCAATGAGCAGTTCTTC
TRBV27	TRBJ2-1	NA	TRBD2	CASSETSGAYNEQFF	TGTGCCAGCAGTGAGACTAGCGGAGCCTACAATGAGCAGTTCTTC
TRBV7-9	TRBJ2-1	NA	NA	CASSLGNEQFF	TGTGCCAGCAGCTTAGGCAATGAGCAGTTCTTC
TRBV7-6	TRBJ2-3	NA	NA	CASSLEGATDTQYF	TGTGCCAGCAGCTTAGAAGGGGCCACAGATACGCAGTATTTT
TRBV25-1	TRBJ1-5	NA	NA	CASSDHGGRDQPQHF	TGTGCCAGCAGTGACCACGGGGGAAGGGATCAGCCCCAGCATTTT
TRBV10-1	TRBJ1-1	NA	NA	CASRAHRDTEAFF	TGCGCCAGCAGGGCCCACAGGGACACTGAAGCTTTCTTT
TRBV19	TRBJ1-5	NA	NA	CASTSIPMDNQPQHF	TGTGCCAGTACCAGTATCCCGATGGATAATCAGCCCCAGCATTTT
TRBV28	TRBJ2-7	NA	TRBD1	CASSLIRTGSYEQYF	TGTGCCAGCAGTTTAATCAGGACAGGCAGCTACGAGCAGTACTTC
TRBV6-1	TRBJ1-5	NA	TRBD1	CASTGQGNQPQHF	TGTGCCAGCACCGGACAGGGGAATCAGCCCCAGCATTTT
TRBV7-9	TRBJ2-3	NA	NA	CASSFEGESPQYF	TGTGCCAGCAGCTTTGAGGGAGAGAGCCCGCAGTATTTT
TRBV5-1	TRBJ2-7	once	NA	CASRPDGAYEQYF	TGCGCCAGCAGACCGGACGGCGCCTACGAGCAGTACTTC
TRBV10-3	TRBJ2-5	NA	NA	CAISAPKGSSASQETQYF	TGTGCCATCAGTGCCCCTAAGGGTTCTAGCGCCTCACAAGAGACCCAGTACTTC
TRBV7-2	TRBJ2-7	NA	TRBD2	CASSLPLAGFVYEQYF	TGTGCCAGCAGTCTTCCACTAGCGGGGTTTGTTTACGAGCAGTACTTC
TRBV19	TRBJ2-1	NA	TRBD2	CASSKGLADYNEQFF	TGTGCCAGTAGTAAGGGACTAGCGGATTACAATGAGCAGTTCTTC
TRBV19	TRBJ1-1	few	NA	CASSISTNTEAFF	TGTGCCAGTAGTATCTCCACGAACACTGAAGCTTTCTTT
TRBV28	TRBJ1-4	NA	TRBD1	CASIGAGGWWEEKLFF	TGTGCCAGCATTGGAGCAGGGGGCTGGTGGGAGGAAAAACTGTTTTTT
TRBV9	TRBJ1-1	NA	NA	CASSASGADAEAFF	TGTGCCAGCAGCGCCTCCGGGGCTGACGCTGAAGCTTTCTTT
TRBV7-6	TRBJ2-5	NA	TRBD2	CASSTGGSRETQYF	TGTGCCAGCAGCACGGGAGGGAGTAGGGAGACCCAGTACTTC
TRBV5-1	TRBJ2-1	NA	NA	CASSVDSGSYNEQFF	TGCGCCAGCAGCGTCGACAGCGGCTCCTACAATGAGCAGTTCTTC
TRBV6-1	TRBJ1-1	NA	NA	CASSEGYGYEAFF	TGTGCCAGCAGTGAAGGGTATGGGTATGAAGCTTTCTTT
TRBV4-1	TRBJ2-2	NA	TRBD2	CASSQDPGLAPLALTGELFF	TGCGCCAGCAGCCAAGACCCGGGACTAGCGCCTCTAGCACTCACCGGGGAGCTGTTTTTT
TRBV4-1	TRBJ1-1	NA	NA	CASSQGFGGQSNTEAFF	TGCGCCAGCAGCCAAGGGTTTGGGGGACAATCGAACACTGAAGCTTTCTTT
TRBV5-1	TRBJ1-1	NA	NA	CASRGTNTEAFF	TGCGCCAGCAGGGGAACGAACACTGAAGCTTTCTTT
TRBV10-1	TRBJ2-3	NA	TRBD2	CASSDWTSGTNPLTDTQYF	TGCGCCAGCAGTGACTGGACTAGCGGTACCAACCCACTCACAGATACGCAGTATTTT
TRBV5-4	TRBJ2-1	NA	NA	CASSLRAEVGLEQFF	TGTGCCAGCAGCTTGAGGGCGGAAGTGGGTCTTGAGCAGTTCTTC
TRBV6-4	TRBJ2-4	many	NA	CASSGPLGAVAKNIQYF	TGTGCCAGCAGTGGTCCCCTGGGGGCAGTAGCCAAAAACATTCAGTACTTC
TRBV28	TRBJ2-7	NA	NA	CASSLIGTSGEQYF	TGTGCCAGCAGTTTAATAGGAACTAGTGGCGAGCAGTACTTC
TRBV1	TRBJ1-1	NA	NA	CTSSQDRGVFTEAFF	TGCACCAGCAGCCAAGATCGGGGGGTTTTCACTGAAGCTTTCTTT
TRBV11-2	TRBJ2-5	few	TRBD2	CASSLREGVRSTQYF	TGTGCCAGCAGCTTGCGGGAGGGCGTCAGGTCGACCCAGTACTTC
TRBV7-9	TRBJ1-2	NA	NA	CASSKGSRGREGKGYTF	TGTGCCAGCAGCAAAGGCTCGAGGGGGAGGGAAGGGAAAGGCTACACCTTC
TRBV18	TRBJ1-2	NA	NA	CASSPPNYGYTF	TGTGCCAGCTCACCACCTAACTATGGCTACACCTTC
TRBV6-1	TRBJ2-3	many	NA	CASSEDPDTDTQYF	TGTGCCAGCAGTGAAGACCCAGACACAGATACGCAGTATTTT
TRBV5-6	TRBJ2-1	NA	NA	CASSSTYSGNEQFF	TGTGCCAGCAGCTCAACATACAGTGGCAATGAGCAGTTCTTC
TRBV30	TRBJ2-1	few	NA	CAWGADATPGYNEQFF	TGTGCCTGGGGCGCGGACGCAACCCCTGGGTACAATGAGCAGTTCTTC
TRBV18	TRBJ1-5	NA	NA	CASSPCECLDPLRNQPQHF	TGTGCCAGCTCACCCTGTGAATGTCTGGATCCACTCCGCAATCAGCCCCAGCATTTT
TRBV19	TRBJ2-7	NA	NA	CASSIRIYFYEQYF	TGTGCCAGTAGTATAAGGATTTACTTCTACGAGCAGTACTTC
TRBV4-1	TRBJ1-1	once	TRBD1	CASSHSDRGRDTEAFF	TGCGCCAGCAGCCATAGCGACAGGGGGCGCGACACTGAAGCTTTCTTT
TRBV7-9	TRBJ1-4	NA	NA	CASRHTADKLFF	TGTGCCAGCAGGCATACGGCGGACAAACTGTTTTTT
TRBV15	TRBJ1-2	NA	NA	CATSSWVIVGPEPYYGYTF	TGTGCCACCAGCAGTTGGGTCATTGTAGGGCCCGAACCCTACTATGGCTACACCTTC
TRBV28	TRBJ2-7	NA	TRBD1	CASSPRQGLFSYEQYF	TGTGCCAGCAGCCCCCGACAGGGTTTGTTCTCCTACGAGCAGTACTTC
TRBV20-1	TRBJ2-7	NA	NA	CSAGNYEQYF	TGCAGTGCTGGGAACTACGAGCAGTACTTC
TRBV29-1	TRBJ1-2	NA	NA	CSVRGRGTNYGYTF	TGCAGCGTTCGGGGGCGGGGTACTAACTATGGCTACACCTTC
TRBV5-1	TRBJ2-5	NA	NA	CASSLLAMQETQYF	TGCGCCAGCAGCTTGCTAGCAATGCAAGAGACCCAGTACTTC
TRBV4-1	TRBJ1-1	NA	TRBD1	CASSQRALGQGARAEAFF	TGCGCCAGCAGCCAAAGAGCGCTGGGGCAGGGGGCGAGGGCTGAAGCTTTCTTT
TRBV2	TRBJ1-4	NA	NA	CASSEYTILSTNEKLFF	TGTGCCAGCAGTGAATACACAATACTTTCAACTAATGAAAAACTGTTTTTT
TRBV27	TRBJ1-5	NA	NA	CASSLIWQSNQPQHF	TGTGCCAGCAGTTTAATCTGGCAAAGCAATCAGCCCCAGCATTTT
TRBV9	TRBJ2-1	once	TRBD2	CASSLRTSGRTEQFF	TGTGCCAGCAGCCTGCGGACTAGCGGGAGAACTGAGCAGTTCTTC
TRBV7-9	TRBJ1-5	few	NA	CASSLGGHENQPQHF	TGTGCCAGCAGCTTAGGGGGACACGAGAATCAGCCCCAGCATTTT
TRBV13	TRBJ1-4	NA	NA	CASSAPGEVGEKLFF	TGTGCCAGCAGCGCTCCAGGGGAGGTCGGGGAAAAACTGTTTTTT
TRBV9	TRBJ2-1	NA	TRBD2	CASSTGTSGKGYEQFF	TGTGCCAGCAGCACAGGGACTAGCGGGAAGGGCTATGAGCAGTTCTTC
TRBV5-1	TRBJ2-7	NA	NA	CASSLERANEWDREQYF	TGCGCCAGCAGCTTGGAACGGGCCAACGAATGGGACCGCGAGCAGTACTTC